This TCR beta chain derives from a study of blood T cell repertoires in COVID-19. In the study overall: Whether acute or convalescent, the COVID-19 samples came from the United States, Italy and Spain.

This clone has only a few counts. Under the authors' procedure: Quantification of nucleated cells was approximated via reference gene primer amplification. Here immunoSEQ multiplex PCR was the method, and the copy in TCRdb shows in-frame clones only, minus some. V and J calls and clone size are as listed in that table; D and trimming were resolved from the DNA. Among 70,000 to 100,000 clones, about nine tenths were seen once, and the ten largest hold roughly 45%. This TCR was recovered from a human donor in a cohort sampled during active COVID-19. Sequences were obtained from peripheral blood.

For the CDR3, the DNA is TGTGCCAGCAGTTACCCCGGGACACTGAATCAGCCCCAGCATTTT. Its protein product is CASSYPGTLNQPQHF. The chain employs TRBV6-2 or TRBV6-3 and TRBJ1-5, with TRBD1 as a possible D gene (6 bases). CDR1 is MNHEY, CDR2 SVGEGT, per germline. The CDR3 consists of 15 residues. V lost 2 bases to trimming and J lost 4 bases, with 12 bases between them.